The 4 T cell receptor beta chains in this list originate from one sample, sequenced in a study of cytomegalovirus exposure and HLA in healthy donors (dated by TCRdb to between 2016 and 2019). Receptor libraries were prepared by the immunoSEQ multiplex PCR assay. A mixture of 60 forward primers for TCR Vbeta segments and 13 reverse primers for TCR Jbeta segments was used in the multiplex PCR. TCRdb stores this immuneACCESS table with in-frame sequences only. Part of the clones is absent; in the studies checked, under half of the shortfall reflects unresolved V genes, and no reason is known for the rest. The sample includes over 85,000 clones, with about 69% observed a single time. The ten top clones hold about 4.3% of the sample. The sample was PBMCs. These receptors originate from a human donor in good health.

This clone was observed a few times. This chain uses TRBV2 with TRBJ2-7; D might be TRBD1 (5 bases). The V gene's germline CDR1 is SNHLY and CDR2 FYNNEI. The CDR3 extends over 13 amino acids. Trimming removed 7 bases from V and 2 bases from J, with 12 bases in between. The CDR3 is CASTRQGAYEQYF. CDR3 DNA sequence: TGTGCCAGCACGAGGCAGGGCGCCTACGAGCAGTACTTC.

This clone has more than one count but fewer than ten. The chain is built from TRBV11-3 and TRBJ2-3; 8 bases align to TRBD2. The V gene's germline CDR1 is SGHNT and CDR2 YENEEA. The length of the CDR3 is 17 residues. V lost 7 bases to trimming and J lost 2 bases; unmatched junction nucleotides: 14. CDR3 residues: CASNVPRGADSTDTQYF. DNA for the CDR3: TGTGCCAGCAACGTACCGCGGGGGGCGGATTCCACAGATACGCAGTATTTT. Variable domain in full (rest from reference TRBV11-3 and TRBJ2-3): EAGVVQSPRYKIIEKKQPVAFWCNPISGHNTLYWYLQNLGQGPELLIRYENEEAVDDSQLPKDRFSAERLKGVDSTLKIQPAELGDSAVYLCASNVPRGADSTDTQYFGPGTRLTVL.

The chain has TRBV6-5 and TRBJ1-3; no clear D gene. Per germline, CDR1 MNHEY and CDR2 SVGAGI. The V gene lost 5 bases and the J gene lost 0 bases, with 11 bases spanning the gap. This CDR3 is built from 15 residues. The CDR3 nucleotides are TGTGCCAGCAGTGCGGGTTCGTACTCTGGAAACACCATATATTTT. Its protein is CASSAGSYSGNTIYF.

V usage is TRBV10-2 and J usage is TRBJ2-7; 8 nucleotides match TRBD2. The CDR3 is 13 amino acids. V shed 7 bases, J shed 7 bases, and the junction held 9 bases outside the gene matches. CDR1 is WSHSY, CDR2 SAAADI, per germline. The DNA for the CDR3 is TGCGCCAGCACCGGGACTAGACCAGAGGAGCAGTACTTC. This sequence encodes CASTGTRPEEQYF.